This T cell receptor beta chain was recorded in a study of CD8+CD57+ T cells in acquired aplastic anemia. Findings and limits, study-wide: The number of CD8+ CDR3 sequences shared by patients and controls was twenty-nine.

On this clonotype: Its specificity is unknown.

For CDR3 and TCR beta VDJ profiling, genomic DNA was the template used. In TCRdb, the reads were re-called with MiXCR into one record per CDR3 protein. Counted here are just over 450,000 distinct CDR3 sequences, about a third occurring once; the ten biggest clones make up under 0.95%. For sequencing, patients were chosen who had shown expansion of CD8+CD57+ cells by flow cytometry. At blood sampling, none of the patients had yet received therapy. The length of the CDR3 is 14 residues. Germline CDR1 SGHAT, CDR2 FQNNGV. Trimming cost V 7 bases and J 6 bases, with 18 bases left between them. The genes are TRBV11-2 and TRBJ1-1; tentatively, D is TRBD1 (5 bases). Source material: sorted CD4+, CD8+, or CD8+CD57+ T cells (not recorded which) from PBMCs. The sequence came from a human donor with aplastic anemia. The CDR3 is CASTQRISGAEAFF. The DNA for the CDR3 is TGTGCCAGCACACAAAGAATTTCGGGGGCTGAAGCTTTCTTT.